One sample yielded the 3 T cell receptor beta chains listed below, sequenced in a study of blood T cell repertoires in COVID-19 (dated by TCRdb to the early 2020s). The library was made by the immunoSEQ multiplex PCR assay. Imported from immuneACCESS, the table was reduced by TCRdb to in-frame sequences with V and J called. These copies leave out some clones; in studies compared against another copy, an unresolved V gene accounts for under half, and the cause of the remainder is not known. The sample has more than 50,000 clones on record, more than 90% of them singletons. The top ten constitute about 3.1% of the sample. The sample taken for sequencing was peripheral blood. These receptors were obtained from a human donor in a cohort sampled during active COVID-19.

The V call is TRBV5-1, the J call TRBJ1-4; TRBD1 might be the D (6 bases). The CDR3 has 13 amino acids. Germline values: CDR1 SGHRS, CDR2 YFSETQ. Trimming pared 6 bases from V and 4 bases from J, leaving 10 bases between. The CDR3 here is CASKQGYNEKLFF. The CDR3, as DNA: TGCGCCAGCAAACAGGGCTATAATGAAAAACTGTTTTTT.

The CDR3 bases are TGTGCCAGCAGCCAAGATGGGGCTGCCACATCCTACAATGAGCAGTTCTTC. As protein: CASSQDGAATSYNEQFF. The gene calls are TRBV14 and TRBJ2-1; D perhaps matches TRBD1 (5 bases). The CDR3 totals 17 residues. V shed 0 bases and J shed 1 base, with 13 bases lying between them. CDR1 is SGHDN, CDR2 FVKESK, per germline.

The chain employs TRBV4-3 and TRBJ2-2; D is possibly TRBD2 (5 bases). The CDR3 consists of 16 residues. Between the trimmed V and J ends, which lost 0 bases and 6 bases, there was a span of 14 bases. In germline, CDR1 is LGHNA, CDR2 YSLEER. CDR3 residues: CASSQETPNGAGELFF. CDR3 DNA sequence: TGCGCCAGCAGCCAAGAGACCCCTAACGGGGCCGGGGAGCTGTTTTTT.